Listed below are T cell receptor beta chains from one sample, sequenced in a study of T cells in Graves' hyperthyroidism and ophthalmopathy. TCRdb recomputed calls from the multiplex PCR reads with MiXCR, one row per CDR3 protein. The sample consists of hundreds of thousands of distinct CDR3 sequences, approximately 15% of them appearing once. The sequenced material came from blood. All receptors come from a woman under 30 with Graves' hyperthyroidism. Both conserved end residues are part of each CDR3. The order of the fields is V gene, J gene, CDR3 protein.

v_gene: TRBV6-5
j_gene: TRBJ1-5
CDR3aa: CASSYSRAQPQHF

v_gene: TRBV6-1
j_gene: TRBJ1-1
CDR3aa: CASSSAVLRGDTEAFF

v_gene: TRBV19
j_gene: TRBJ2-7
CDR3aa: CASANRGLSYEQYF

v_gene: TRBV11-3
j_gene: TRBJ2-1
CDR3aa: CASSLMGRPRSYNEQFF

v_gene: TRBV2
j_gene: TRBJ1-1
CDR3aa: CATTGGGRTEAFF

v_gene: TRBV13
j_gene: TRBJ2-3
CDR3aa: CASSLRTGSGAADTQYF

v_gene: TRBV27
j_gene: TRBJ2-1
CDR3aa: CASSSRLGANNEQFF

v_gene: TRBV6-2/TRBV6-3
j_gene: TRBJ2-7
CDR3aa: CASSFPNYEQYF

v_gene: TRBV5-1
j_gene: TRBJ1-5
CDR3aa: CASSLLGQANQPQHF

v_gene: TRBV7-9
j_gene: TRBJ2-1
CDR3aa: CASSLGGRGSYNEQFF

v_gene: TRBV14
j_gene: TRBJ2-5
CDR3aa: CASSQDLSTQETQYF

v_gene: TRBV29-1
j_gene: TRBJ2-2
CDR3aa: CSASGYANTGELFF

v_gene: TRBV30
j_gene: TRBJ2-1
CDR3aa: CAWSVHDLTKFF

v_gene: TRBV6-4
j_gene: TRBJ1-2
CDR3aa: CASSDSGAPHYGYTF

v_gene: TRBV12-3/TRBV12-4
j_gene: TRBJ2-1
CDR3aa: CASSLGQGIYNEQFF

v_gene: TRBV11-2
j_gene: TRBJ2-1
CDR3aa: CASSPLWTSGRAYNEQFF

v_gene: TRBV12-5
j_gene: TRBJ2-1
CDR3aa: CASGSTGIFHEPSYNEQFF

v_gene: TRBV20-1
j_gene: TRBJ2-5
CDR3aa: CSARDRGMGKLAQYF

v_gene: TRBV30
j_gene: TRBJ2-1
CDR3aa: CAWSASYLGDNNEQFF

v_gene: TRBV7-3
j_gene: TRBJ2-1
CDR3aa: CASSLPGPAGGYNEQFF

v_gene: TRBV30
j_gene: TRBJ2-2
CDR3aa: CAWTANTGELFF

v_gene: TRBV3-1
j_gene: TRBJ1-1
CDR3aa: CASSQGTRIDTEAFF

v_gene: TRBV7-9
j_gene: TRBJ1-2
CDR3aa: CASSLVPGDALPNYGYTF

v_gene: TRBV20-1
j_gene: TRBJ1-4
CDR3aa: CSAPQATNEKLFF

v_gene: TRBV28
j_gene: TRBJ2-1
CDR3aa: CASSPQGTSGRAGVDEQFF

v_gene: TRBV4-1
j_gene: TRBJ2-7
CDR3aa: CASSQEGVRPPAYEQYF

v_gene: TRBV28
j_gene: TRBJ2-7
CDR3aa: CASSLNRWGPALYEQYF